Sequencing of this T cell receptor beta chain was carried out in a study of blood T cell repertoires in COVID-19. Study-level information: Donors in the United States, Italy and Spain gave samples during acute or convalescent COVID-19. From T cells, B-cell-depleted T cells, or PBMCs came the material, which was cDNA or gDNA.

Original methodology: The assay estimated nucleated cells by amplifying reference gene primers. TCRdb's copy holds only in-frame clones and misses some; the assay was immunoSEQ multiplex PCR. Clonal size and the V and J genes are those of that table, whereas D and trimming came from the DNA. The table shows 99,000 or so clones, with 84% occurring only once. Germline CDR1 and CDR2: LNHNV and YYDKDF (reference sequence). V dropped 5 bases and J dropped 6 bases, with 13 bases sitting between them. The CDR3 spans 13 residues. The chain combines TRBV15 with TRBJ1-2; perhaps TRBD1 as D (6 bases). Sequencing was done on a sample of peripheral blood. This receptor was obtained from a man between 60 and 75 years old with acute or convalescent COVID-19. The CDR3 protein is CATSLRQDNGYTF. In nucleotides, the CDR3 is TGTGCCACCAGCCTCCGACAGGATAATGGCTACACCTTC.